This T cell receptor beta chain comes out of a study of blood T cell repertoires in COVID-19. Assay used: immunoSEQ multiplex PCR; TCRdb lists only in-frame clones, some missing. The sample carries about 480,000 clones, roughly 90% recorded once. The V and J ends lost 4 bases and 5 bases, in that order; junction bases with no gene match: 5. The CDR3 contains 14 residues. CDR1 is SGHAT, CDR2 FQNNGV, per germline. J is TRBJ1-1 and V is TRBV11-2, with 9 bases aligning to TRBD1. Sequencing used peripheral blood. The receptor's source is a woman in her 30s with acute or convalescent COVID-19. The CDR3 here is CASSSGQGMTEAFF. In nucleotides, the CDR3 is TGTGCCAGCAGCTCAGGACAGGGGATGACTGAAGCTTTCTTT.